This TCR beta chain was obtained from a study of beta chain features in type 1 diabetes. Germline V lookup: CDR1 SEHNR, CDR2 FQNEAQ (reference sequence). V dropped 5 bases and J dropped 4 bases, with 15 bases sitting between them. The CDR3 totals 15 residues. Concerning this clone itself: What it recognizes is unknown.

Sorted CD4+ subsets: naive, central memory, regulatory, stem cell-like memory (CD45RO/CCR7/CD25/CD127/CD95/CD27 panel). Populations isolated by sorting all had purity greater than 95%. What was sequenced were expressed TCRB transcripts, since all of the isolated RNA had been reverse transcribed. Produced via immunoSEQ multiplex PCR; TCRdb's table is partial and in-frame only. The data contain hundreds of thousands of clones, approximately 10% of them singletons. Study-wide results and limits: Shorter templates may be favored by PCR, equally so in patients and controls. All four CD4+ subsets of Type 1 diabetes patients contained TCRB CDR3s that were moderately but significantly shorter.

The sample consisted of naive CD4+ T cells from blood. This receptor was obtained from a woman aged 18 to 35 in good health. V usage is TRBV7-9 and J usage is TRBJ2-1; D may be TRBD2 (5 bases). CDR3 sequence: CASSPRRFDYNEQFF. CDR3 DNA sequence: TGTGCCAGCAGCCCCCGGAGGTTCGATTACAATGAGCAGTTCTTC.